Shown below are 20 T cell receptor beta chains from a single sample sequenced in a study of blood T cell repertoires in COVID-19 (TCRdb year 2020). Library construction relied on the immunoSEQ multiplex PCR assay. Entries here come from immuneACCESS through TCRdb and include only in-frame sequences with V and J called. Some clones fail to appear in such tables; in the studies checked, an unresolved V gene covers under half of the shortfall, and the cause of the remainder is unknown. The sample profile shows about 140,000 clones; about 88% of them were found once. The top ten hold under 6% of the sample. Sequenced: peripheral blood. All receptors derive from a human donor in a cohort sampled during active COVID-19.

V gene TRBV5-1 combines with J gene TRBJ2-6; 10 bases match TRBD1. There are 16 residues in the CDR3. V shed 4 bases, J shed 3 bases, and the junction held 4 bases outside the gene matches. The germline V gene has CDR1 SGHRS and CDR2 YFSETQ. CDR3 region: CASSKGQGYGANVLTF. The CDR3, as DNA: TGCGCCAGCAGCAAGGGACAGGGGTATGGGGCCAACGTCCTGACTTTC. Based on the CDR3 plus reference TRBV5-1 and TRBJ2-6, the full variable domain is KAGVTQTPRYLIKTRGQQVTLSCSPISGHRSVSWYQQTPGQGLQFLFEYFSETQRNKGNFPGRFSGRQFSNSRSEMNVSTLELGDSALYLCASSKGQGYGANVLTFGAGSRLTVL.

The chain has TRBV11-2 and TRBJ1-3; TRBD1 matches at 7 bases. CDR1 is SGHAT, CDR2 FQNNGV, per germline. The junction had 11 bases not matched to a gene; V was cut back by 5 bases and J by 1 base. This CDR3 is built from 17 residues. The CDR3 is CASSPRQGKRSGNTIYF. Written as DNA, the CDR3 is TGTGCCAGCAGCCCAAGACAGGGCAAAAGATCTGGAAACACCATATATTTT.

This sequence joins TRBV18 and TRBJ2-7; 7 bases agree with TRBD1. Germline lookup yields CDR1 KGHSH and CDR2 LQKENI. Losses at the gene ends were 2 bases for V and 4 bases for J; bases not matched to a gene: 5. This CDR3 spans 14 amino acids. CDR3 sequence reads: CASSPRNRGYEQYF. The CDR3, as DNA: TGTGCCAGCTCACCAAGGAACAGGGGTTACGAGCAGTACTTC.

This clone was recorded a few times. The chain joins TRBV4-1 to TRBJ1-6; no firm D call. The CDR3 spans 12 residues. CDR1 is MGHRA and CDR2 is YSYEKL in the germline V gene. V was clipped by 4 bases and J by 7 bases, with 5 bases between them. CDR3: CASSLLNSPLHF. The DNA of the CDR3 is TGCGCCAGCAGCCTCCTCAATTCACCCCTCCACTTT.

The CDR3 DNA sequence: TGTGCCAGCAGTTTAGCTGCGGTGGGGACCCAGTACTTC. This sequence encodes CASSLAAVGTQYF. The gene calls are TRBV12-3 or TRBV12-4 and TRBJ2-5; unclear D gene. Trimming left V 0 bases short and J 7 bases short, with 9 bases between. The CDR3 has 13 amino acids.

The chain joins TRBV9 to TRBJ2-1; TRBD2 matches at 7 bases. The trim removed 0 bases at V and 5 bases at J, leaving 2 bases unmatched. CDR1 is SGDLS, CDR2 YYNGEE, per germline. The CDR3 runs 14 residues. CDR3: CASSVGGRDNEQFF. The CDR3 nucleotides are TGTGCCAGCAGCGTAGGAGGGAGGGACAATGAGCAGTTCTTC. Filled out from reference TRBV9 and TRBJ2-1, the complete variable domain reads DSGVTQTPKHLITATGQRVTLRCSPRSGDLSVYWYQQSLDQGLQFLIQYYNGEERAKGNILERFSAQQFPDLHSELNLSSLELGDSALYFCASSVGGRDNEQFFGPGTRLTVL.

V usage is TRBV6-1 and J usage is TRBJ2-1; D is perhaps TRBD2 (6 bases). CDR1 is MNHNS and CDR2 is SASEGT in the germline V gene. This CDR3 is built from 16 residues. V lost 3 bases, J lost 0 bases, and 12 bases lay in between. CDR3 sequence reads: CASSERGGSSYNEQFF. DNA of the CDR3: TGTGCCAGCAGTGAGCGTGGGGGGAGCTCCTACAATGAGCAGTTCTTC.

About this clone itself: Other DNA sequences in this specimen translate into the identical CDR3. The genes are TRBV30 and TRBJ1-5; 8 bases map to TRBD1. From germline, CDR1 is GTSNPN and CDR2 SVGIG (reference sequence). The CDR3 spans 13 residues. J gave up 5 bases and V 2 bases, and 2 bases lay outside the gene matches. CDR3 loop: CAWSTQGDQPQHF. The CDR3 DNA sequence: TGTGCCTGGAGTACACAGGGGGATCAGCCCCAGCATTTT. The complete variable domain, with remaining parts taken from reference TRBV30 and TRBJ1-5, reads SQTIHQWPATLVQPVGSPLSLECTVEGTSNPNLYWYRQAAGRGLQLLFYSVGIGQISSEVPQNLSASRPQDRQFILSSKKLLLSDSGFYLCAWSTQGDQPQHFGDGTRLSIL.

This clone was seen a few times. The chain is built from TRBV3-1 (or the pseudogene TRBV3-2) and TRBJ2-1, with 11 bases fitting TRBD2. V was clipped by 3 bases and J by 0 bases; unmatched bases: 4. CDR3 length: 17 amino acids. Germline lookup yields CDR1 LGHDT and CDR2 YNNKEL (reference sequence). In DNA form, the CDR3 reads TGTGCCAGCAGCCAGGGGACTAGCGGTAGCTCCTACAATGAGCAGTTCTTC. Translated, it gives CASSQGTSGSSYNEQFF.

The rearrangement uses TRBV7-2 and TRBJ2-2, with D perhaps matching TRBD1 (6 bases). V lost 5 bases and J 4 bases, leaving 17 bases between the germline ends. The CDR3 has 16 residues. Germline CDR1 SGHTA, CDR2 FQGNSA. The CDR3 protein is CASSPTGNRGTGELFF. The CDR3 DNA is TGTGCCAGCAGCCCAACAGGGAATCGCGGCACCGGGGAGCTGTTTTTT.

CDR3: CAWTLQGSPLHF. CDR3 in DNA: TGTGCCTGGACCCTCCAGGGGTCACCCCTCCACTTT. The genes are TRBV30 and TRBJ1-6; D possibly corresponds to TRBD1 (6 bases). CDR3 length: 12 amino acids. Between the trimmed V and J ends, which lost 4 bases and 10 bases, there was a span of 11 bases. The germline V gene has CDR1 GTSNPN and CDR2 SVGIG (reference sequence).

J is TRBJ2-1 and V is TRBV18; D ambiguous. The CDR3 spans 11 residues. Looked up from germline, CDR1 is KGHSH and CDR2 is LQKENI. The germline V and J ends were trimmed by 5 bases and 7 bases, with 6 bases remaining between them. CDR3 loop: CASSTGNEQFF. The CDR3, as DNA: TGTGCCAGCTCAACGGGTAATGAGCAGTTCTTC.

The rearrangement joins TRBV10-2 to TRBJ2-7; no firm D call. Per the germline V gene, CDR1 is WSHSY and CDR2 is SAAADI. The CDR3 consists of 12 residues. The V end was cut by 5 bases, the J end by 3 bases, with 8 bases between. CDR3 sequence: CASSYAGYEQYF. CDR3 bases: TGCGCCAGCAGTTACGCCGGCTACGAGCAGTACTTC.

This sequence joins TRBV5-8 and TRBJ2-1; TRBD2 aligns across 12 bases. With 4 bases clipped from V and 8 bases from J, the junction kept 7 bases outside the gene matches. This CDR3 spans 15 amino acids. Germline CDR1 and CDR2: SGHTS and YDEGEE. The CDR3 coding sequence is TGTGCCAGCAGCGCCGGGACTAGCGGGCGTTATGAGCAGTTCTTC. Translated, it gives CASSAGTSGRYEQFF.

This sequence joins TRBV2 and TRBJ2-7; the D gene is possibly TRBD2 (6 bases). V lost 7 bases and J lost 1, with 14 bases in between. The CDR3 consists of 14 residues. Germline V gives CDR1 SNHLY, CDR2 FYNNEI. The CDR3 loop reads CASTLRDLSYEQYF. As DNA, the CDR3 is TGTGCCAGCACCCTGCGGGACTTATCCTACGAGCAGTACTTC.

The genes are TRBV6-5 and TRBJ2-7, with 7 nucleotides matching TRBD1. The V gene end was trimmed by 5 bases and the J gene end by 0 bases; junction bases not matched to a gene: 7. Per germline, CDR1 MNHEY and CDR2 SVGAGI. The CDR3 covers 15 residues. This CDR3 is CASSRVSGGSYEQYF. The CDR3 coding sequence is TGTGCCAGCAGTCGGGTGTCAGGGGGCTCCTACGAGCAGTACTTC.

The chain combines TRBV7-2 with TRBJ2-2, with D perhaps matching TRBD1 (6 bases). Germline V lookup: CDR1 SGHTA, CDR2 FQGNSA. This CDR3 has 16 amino acids. Deletions cut 5 bases from V and 7 bases from J, with 20 bases between. The CDR3 bases are TGTGCCAGCAGCACGGGACCTAGTGGGGGCGGCGGGGAGCTGTTTTTT. Its protein is CASSTGPSGGGGELFF.

The DNA of the CDR3 is TGCGCCAGCAGCTCCGCTCGGGGGGAAGGGTATAATTCACCCCTCCACTTT. Translating gives CASSSARGEGYNSPLHF. The chain recombines TRBV4-1 with TRBJ1-6; possible D gene TRBD1, 5 bases. The CDR3 is 17 residues long. Trimming pared 5 bases from V and 4 bases from J, leaving 18 bases between. Looked up from germline, CDR1 is MGHRA and CDR2 is YSYEKL.

The genes are TRBV6-7 and TRBJ2-3; 10 nucleotides match TRBD2. TRBV6-7 is classed as an ORF, of uncertain function. The CDR3 totals 16 residues. The V gene end was trimmed by 4 bases and the J gene end by 2 bases; junction bases not matched to a gene: 6. CDR3 residues: CASSSRAGGSTDTQYF. In DNA, the CDR3 is TGTGCCAGCAGTTCCCGAGCGGGAGGGTCCACAGATACGCAGTATTTT.

The chain recombines TRBV28 with TRBJ2-2; D is possibly TRBD1 (5 bases). V was trimmed by 3 bases and J by 5 bases, leaving 22 bases between them. The CDR3 loop spans 18 amino acids. Germline lookup yields CDR1 MDHEN and CDR2 SYDVKM. CDR3: CASSFFATETVQTGELFF. CDR3 coding DNA: TGTGCCAGCAGTTTTTTTGCGACAGAAACGGTACAGACCGGGGAGCTGTTTTTT.